This T cell receptor beta chain was identified in a study of CD8+ T cells in alopecia areata. It was cDNA, reverse transcribed from extracted RNA, that served as the sequencing template. Only in-frame clones appear in the TCRdb table, and some are missing; sequencing was by immunoSEQ multiplex PCR. Of about 140,000 clones detected, about 60% appear once; the ten largest clones hold roughly 6.5%. The germline V and J ends were trimmed by 1 base and 7 bases, with 7 bases remaining between them. From germline, CDR1 is LNHDA and CDR2 SQIVND (reference sequence). The CDR3 is 13 amino acids. This clone showed up just a few times.

The rearrangement joins TRBV19 to TRBJ2-2; D is ambiguous. The specimen comprised CD4+ T cells sorted from blood, sampled at week 0. The TCR sequence derives from a human donor with alopecia areata. CDR3 region: CASSIGRSGELFF. The CDR3 DNA is TGTGCCAGTAGTATAGGACGCAGCGGGGAGCTGTTTTTT.